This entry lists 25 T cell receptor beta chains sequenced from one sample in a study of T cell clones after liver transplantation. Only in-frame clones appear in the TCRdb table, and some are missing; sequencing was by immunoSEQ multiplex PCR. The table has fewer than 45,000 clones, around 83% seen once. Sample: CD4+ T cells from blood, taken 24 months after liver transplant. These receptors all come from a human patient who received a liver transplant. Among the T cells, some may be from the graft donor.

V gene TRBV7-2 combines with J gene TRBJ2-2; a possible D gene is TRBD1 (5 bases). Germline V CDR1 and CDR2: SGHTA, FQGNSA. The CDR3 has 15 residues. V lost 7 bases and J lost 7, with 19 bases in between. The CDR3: CASTLGAGRGGELFF. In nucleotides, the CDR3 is TGTGCCAGCACCCTAGGGGCAGGTCGAGGCGGGGAGCTGTTTTTT.

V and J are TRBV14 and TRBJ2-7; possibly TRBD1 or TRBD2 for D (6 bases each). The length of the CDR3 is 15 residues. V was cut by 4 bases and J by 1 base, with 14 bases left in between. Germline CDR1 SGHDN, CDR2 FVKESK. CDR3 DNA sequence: TGTGCCAGCAGCCCCTCGGGGGCGTTTTCCTACGAGCAGTACTTC. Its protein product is CASSPSGAFSYEQYF.

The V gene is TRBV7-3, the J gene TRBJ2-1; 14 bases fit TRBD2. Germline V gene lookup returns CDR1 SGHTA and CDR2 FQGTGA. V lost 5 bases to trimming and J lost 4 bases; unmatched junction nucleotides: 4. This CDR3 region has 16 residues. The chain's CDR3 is CASSLGTSGGYNEQFF. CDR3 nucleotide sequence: TGTGCCAGCAGCCTAGGGACTAGCGGGGGATACAATGAGCAGTTCTTC.

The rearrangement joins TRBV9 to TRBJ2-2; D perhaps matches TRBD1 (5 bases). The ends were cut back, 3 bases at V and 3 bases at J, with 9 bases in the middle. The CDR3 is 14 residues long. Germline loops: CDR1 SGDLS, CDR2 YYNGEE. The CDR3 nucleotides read TGTGCCAGCAGCGCCCAGGGTGACACCGGGGAGCTGTTTTTT. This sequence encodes CASSAQGDTGELFF.

Here the CDR3 DNA reads TGTGCCAGCTCAAGGGCGGCCAGGGTCGTAAAAGAGACCCAGTACTTC. This codes for CASSRAARVVKETQYF. The chain combines TRBV28 with TRBJ2-5, with D possibly matching TRBD1 (5 bases). The germline gives CDR1 MDHEN, CDR2 SYDVKM. The CDR3 extends over 16 amino acids. Trimming stripped 8 bases from V and 3 bases from J, with 22 bases between.

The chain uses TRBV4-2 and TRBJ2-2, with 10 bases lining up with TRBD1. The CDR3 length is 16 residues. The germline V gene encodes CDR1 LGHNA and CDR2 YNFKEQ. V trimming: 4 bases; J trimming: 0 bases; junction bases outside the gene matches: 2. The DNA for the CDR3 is TGTGCCAGCAGCCCCGGACAGGGGGCGAACACCGGGGAGCTGTTTTTT. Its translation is CASSPGQGANTGELFF.

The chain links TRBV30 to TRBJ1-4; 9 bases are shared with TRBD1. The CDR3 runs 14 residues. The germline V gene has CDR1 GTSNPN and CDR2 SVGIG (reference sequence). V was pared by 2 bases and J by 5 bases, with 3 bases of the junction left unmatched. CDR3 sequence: CAWSRGTGNEKLFF. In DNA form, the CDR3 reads TGTGCCTGGAGTCGTGGGACAGGGAATGAAAAACTGTTTTTT.

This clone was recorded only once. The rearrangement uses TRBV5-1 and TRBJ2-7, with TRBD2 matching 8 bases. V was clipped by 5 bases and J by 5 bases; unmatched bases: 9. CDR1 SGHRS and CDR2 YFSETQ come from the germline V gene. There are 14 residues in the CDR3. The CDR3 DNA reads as TGCGCCAGCAGGCCGGGGACTAGTGGGCACGAGCAGTACTTC. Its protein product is CASRPGTSGHEQYF.

CDR3 in amino acids: CASSLTSTTGGTEAFF. The DNA for the CDR3 is TGCGCCAGCAGCTTGACCTCTACTACGGGGGGCACTGAAGCTTTCTTT. The chain uses TRBV5-1 and TRBJ1-1; D is possibly TRBD1 (5 bases). V was clipped by 1 base and J by 4 bases, with 17 bases between them. The CDR3 has 16 amino acids. Germline V CDR1 and CDR2: SGHRS, YFSETQ.

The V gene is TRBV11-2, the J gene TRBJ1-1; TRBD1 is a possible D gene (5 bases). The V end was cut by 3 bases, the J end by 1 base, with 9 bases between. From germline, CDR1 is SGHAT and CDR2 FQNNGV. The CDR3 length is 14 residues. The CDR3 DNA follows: TGTGCCAGCAGCTTCCGGGACGGGAACACTGAAGCTTTCTTT. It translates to CASSFRDGNTEAFF. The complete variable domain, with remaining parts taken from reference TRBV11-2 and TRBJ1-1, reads EAGVAQSPRYKIIEKRQSVAFWCNPISGHATLYWYQQILGQGPKLLIQFQNNGVVDDSQLPKDRFSAERLKGVDSTLKIQPAKLEDSAVYLCASSFRDGNTEAFFGQGTRLTVV.

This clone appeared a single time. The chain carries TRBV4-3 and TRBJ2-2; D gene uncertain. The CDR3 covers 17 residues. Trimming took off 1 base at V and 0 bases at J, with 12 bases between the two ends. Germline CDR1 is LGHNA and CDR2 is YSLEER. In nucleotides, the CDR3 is TGCGCCAGCAGCCAAGCTCGCGCATCCGCGAACACCGGGGAGCTGTTTTTT. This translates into CASSQARASANTGELFF.

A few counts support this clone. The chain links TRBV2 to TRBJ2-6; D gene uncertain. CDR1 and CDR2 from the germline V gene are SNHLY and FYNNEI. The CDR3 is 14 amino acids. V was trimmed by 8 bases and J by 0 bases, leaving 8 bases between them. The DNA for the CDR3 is TGTGCCAGCCCCCTTCCCTCTGGGGCCAACGTCCTGACTTTC. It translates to CASPLPSGANVLTF.

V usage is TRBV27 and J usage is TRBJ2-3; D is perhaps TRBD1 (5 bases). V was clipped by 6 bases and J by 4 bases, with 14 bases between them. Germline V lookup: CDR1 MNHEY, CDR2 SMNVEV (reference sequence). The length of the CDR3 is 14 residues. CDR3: CASSAPRVADTQYF. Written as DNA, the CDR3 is TGTGCCAGCAGCGCCCCCAGGGTGGCAGATACGCAGTATTTT.

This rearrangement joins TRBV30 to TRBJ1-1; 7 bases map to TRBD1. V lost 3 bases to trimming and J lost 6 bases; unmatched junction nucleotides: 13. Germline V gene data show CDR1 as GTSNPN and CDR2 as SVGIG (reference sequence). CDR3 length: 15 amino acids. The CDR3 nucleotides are TGTGCCTGGAGCGCCTTGCCACAGGGGACGGCTGAAGCTTTCTTT. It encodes CAWSALPQGTAEAFF. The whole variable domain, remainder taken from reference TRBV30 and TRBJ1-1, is SQTIHQWPATLVQPVGSPLSLECTVEGTSNPNLYWYRQAAGRGLQLLFYSVGIGQISSEVPQNLSASRPQDRQFILSSKKLLLSDSGFYLCAWSALPQGTAEAFFGQGTRLTVV.

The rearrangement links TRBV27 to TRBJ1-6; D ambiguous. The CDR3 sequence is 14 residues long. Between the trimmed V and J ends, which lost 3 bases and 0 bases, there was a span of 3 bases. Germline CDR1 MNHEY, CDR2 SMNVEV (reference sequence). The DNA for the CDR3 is TGTGCCAGCAGTTTTCGCTCCTATAATTCACCCCTCCACTTT. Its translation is CASSFRSYNSPLHF.

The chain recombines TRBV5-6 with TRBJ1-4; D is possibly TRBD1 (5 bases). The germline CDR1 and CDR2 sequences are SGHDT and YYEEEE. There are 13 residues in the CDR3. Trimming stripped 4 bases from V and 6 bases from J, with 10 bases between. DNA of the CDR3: TGTGCCAGCAGCGAAACCAGGGATGAAAAACTGTTTTTT. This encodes CASSETRDEKLFF.

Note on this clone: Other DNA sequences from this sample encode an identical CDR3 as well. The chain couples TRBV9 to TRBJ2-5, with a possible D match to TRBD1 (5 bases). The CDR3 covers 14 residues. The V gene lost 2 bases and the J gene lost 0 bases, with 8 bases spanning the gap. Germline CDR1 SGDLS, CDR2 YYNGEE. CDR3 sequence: CASSVLDNQETQYF. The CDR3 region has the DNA TGTGCCAGCAGCGTCCTGGACAACCAAGAGACCCAGTACTTC.

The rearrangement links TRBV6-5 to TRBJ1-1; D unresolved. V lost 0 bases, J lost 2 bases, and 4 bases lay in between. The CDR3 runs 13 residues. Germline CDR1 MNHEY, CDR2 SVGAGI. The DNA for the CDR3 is TGTGCCAGCAGTTACTCGCGAAACACTGAAGCTTTCTTT. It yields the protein CASSYSRNTEAFF.

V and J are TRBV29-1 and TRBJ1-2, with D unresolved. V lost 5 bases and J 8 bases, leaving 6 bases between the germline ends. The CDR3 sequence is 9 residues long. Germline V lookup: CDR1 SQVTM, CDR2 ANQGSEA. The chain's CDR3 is CSVSEGYTF. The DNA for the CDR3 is TGCAGCGTTTCGGAGGGCTACACCTTC.

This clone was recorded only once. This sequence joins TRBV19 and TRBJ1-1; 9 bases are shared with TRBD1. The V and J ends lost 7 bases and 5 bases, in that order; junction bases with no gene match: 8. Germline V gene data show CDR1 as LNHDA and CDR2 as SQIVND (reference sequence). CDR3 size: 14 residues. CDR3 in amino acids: CASTMGQGRTEAFF. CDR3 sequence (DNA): TGTGCCAGTACCATGGGACAGGGCAGAACTGAAGCTTTCTTT. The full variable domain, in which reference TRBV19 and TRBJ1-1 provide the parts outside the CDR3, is DGGITQSPKYLFRKEGQNVTLSCEQNLNHDAMYWYRQDPGQGLRLIYYSQIVNDFQKGDIAEGYSVSREKKESFPLTVTSAQKNPTAFYLCASTMGQGRTEAFFGQGTRLTVV.

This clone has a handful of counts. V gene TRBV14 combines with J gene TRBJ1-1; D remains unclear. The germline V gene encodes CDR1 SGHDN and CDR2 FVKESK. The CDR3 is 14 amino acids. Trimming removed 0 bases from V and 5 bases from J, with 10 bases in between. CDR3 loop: CASSQDLSGTEAFF. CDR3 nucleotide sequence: TGTGCCAGCAGCCAAGATTTGAGTGGGACTGAAGCTTTCTTT.

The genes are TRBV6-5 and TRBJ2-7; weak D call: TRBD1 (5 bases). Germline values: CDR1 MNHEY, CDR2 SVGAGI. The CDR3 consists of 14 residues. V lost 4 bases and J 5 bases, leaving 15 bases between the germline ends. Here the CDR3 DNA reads TGTGCCAGCAGTTGGAATGCAGGGTCCGACGAGCAGTACTTC. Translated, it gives CASSWNAGSDEQYF.

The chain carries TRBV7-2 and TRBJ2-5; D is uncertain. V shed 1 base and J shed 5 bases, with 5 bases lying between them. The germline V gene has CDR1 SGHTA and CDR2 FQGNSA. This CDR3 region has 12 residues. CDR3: CASSLVGETQYF. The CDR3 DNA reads TGTGCCAGCAGCTTAGTCGGGGAGACCCAGTACTTC.

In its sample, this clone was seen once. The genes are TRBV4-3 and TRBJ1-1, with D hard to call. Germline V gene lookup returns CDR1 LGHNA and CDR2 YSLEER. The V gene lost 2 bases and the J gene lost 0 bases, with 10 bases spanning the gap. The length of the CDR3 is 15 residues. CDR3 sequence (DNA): TGCGCCAGCAGCCAAAACCACCAGATGAACACTGAAGCTTTCTTT. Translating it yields CASSQNHQMNTEAFF.

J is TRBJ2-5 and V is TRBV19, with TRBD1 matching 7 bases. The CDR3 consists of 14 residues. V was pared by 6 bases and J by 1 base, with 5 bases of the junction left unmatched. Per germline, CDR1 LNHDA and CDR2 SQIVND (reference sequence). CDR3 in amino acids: CASRGTAFQETQYF. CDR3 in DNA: TGTGCCAGTAGAGGGACAGCATTCCAAGAGACCCAGTACTTC.